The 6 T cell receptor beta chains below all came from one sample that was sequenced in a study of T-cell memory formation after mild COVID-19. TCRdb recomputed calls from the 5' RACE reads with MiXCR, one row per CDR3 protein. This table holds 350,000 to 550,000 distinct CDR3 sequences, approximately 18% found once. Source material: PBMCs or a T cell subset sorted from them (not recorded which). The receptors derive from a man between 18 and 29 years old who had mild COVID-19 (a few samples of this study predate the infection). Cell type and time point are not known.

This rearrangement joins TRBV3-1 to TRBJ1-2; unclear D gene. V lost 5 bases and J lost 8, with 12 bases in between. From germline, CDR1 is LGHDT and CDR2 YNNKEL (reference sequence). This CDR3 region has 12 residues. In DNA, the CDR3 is TGTGCCAGCAGCGCGCCTTTTGGAGGCTACACCTTC. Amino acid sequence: CASSAPFGGYTF.

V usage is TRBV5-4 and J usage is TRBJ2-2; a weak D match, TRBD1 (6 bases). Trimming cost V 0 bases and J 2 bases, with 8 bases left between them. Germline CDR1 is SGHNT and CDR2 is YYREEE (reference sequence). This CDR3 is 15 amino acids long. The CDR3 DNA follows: TGTGCCAGCAGCTTGGGGGACACAAACACCGGGGAGCTGTTTTTT. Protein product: CASSLGDTNTGELFF.

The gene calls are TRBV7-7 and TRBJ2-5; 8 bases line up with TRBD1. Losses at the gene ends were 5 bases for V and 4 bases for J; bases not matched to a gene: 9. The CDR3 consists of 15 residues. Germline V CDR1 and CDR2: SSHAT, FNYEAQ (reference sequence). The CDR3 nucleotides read TGTGCCAGCAGCCGAAATCTCGGACAGGGAGAGACCCAGTACTTC. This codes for CASSRNLGQGETQYF.

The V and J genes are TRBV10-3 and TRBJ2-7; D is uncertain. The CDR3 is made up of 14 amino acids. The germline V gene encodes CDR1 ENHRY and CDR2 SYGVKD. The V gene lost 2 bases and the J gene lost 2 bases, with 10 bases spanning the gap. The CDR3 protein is CAISEPDLPYEQYF. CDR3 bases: TGTGCCATCAGTGAGCCGGACCTCCCCTACGAGCAGTACTTC.

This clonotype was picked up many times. The CDR3 is CASSYSRDRYQPQHF. The CDR3 DNA reads as TGTGCCAGCAGTTACTCGAGGGACAGGTACCAGCCCCAGCATTTT. This sequence joins TRBV6-5 and TRBJ1-5, with 8 bases that match TRBD1. The CDR3 covers 15 residues. Trimming cost V 0 bases and J 7 bases; bases outside gene matches: 5. Germline V gene sequence: CDR1 MNHEY, CDR2 SVGAGI.

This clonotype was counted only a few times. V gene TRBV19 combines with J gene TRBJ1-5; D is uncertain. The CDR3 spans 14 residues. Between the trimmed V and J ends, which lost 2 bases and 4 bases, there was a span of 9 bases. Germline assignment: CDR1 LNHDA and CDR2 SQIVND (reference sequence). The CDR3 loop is CASSIYSQNQPQHF. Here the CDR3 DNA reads TGTGCCAGTAGTATATACAGTCAGAATCAGCCCCAGCATTTT.